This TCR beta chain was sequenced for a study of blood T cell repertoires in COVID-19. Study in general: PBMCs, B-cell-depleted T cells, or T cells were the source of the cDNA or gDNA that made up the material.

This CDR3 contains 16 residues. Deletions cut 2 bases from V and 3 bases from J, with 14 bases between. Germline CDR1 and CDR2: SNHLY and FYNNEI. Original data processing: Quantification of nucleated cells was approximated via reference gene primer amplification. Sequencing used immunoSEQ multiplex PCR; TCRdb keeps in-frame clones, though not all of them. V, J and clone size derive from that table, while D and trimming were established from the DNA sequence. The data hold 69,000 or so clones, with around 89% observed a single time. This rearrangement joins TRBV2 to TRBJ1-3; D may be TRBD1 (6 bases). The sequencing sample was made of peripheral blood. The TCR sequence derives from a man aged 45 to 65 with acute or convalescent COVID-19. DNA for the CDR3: TGTGCCAGCAGTGAAACCCCAACAGGGTATGGAAACACCATATATTTT. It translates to CASSETPTGYGNTIYF.